The 3 T cell receptor beta chains below all came from one sample that was sequenced in a study of blood T cell repertoires in COVID-19. Assay: immunoSEQ multiplex PCR; the TCRdb copy retains only in-frame clones and omits some. The sample lists 300,000 to 350,000 clones, 90% occurring once. Sequenced material: PBMCs or T cells enriched from blood (not recorded which). Receptors originate from a woman in her thirties who had been exposed to COVID-19.

The CDR3 region has the DNA TGTGCCAGCAGTGAAGTGACAGGGGGGGATACGCAGTATTTT. This translates into CASSEVTGGDTQYF. V and J are TRBV2 and TRBJ2-3; 9 nucleotides align to TRBD1. CDR3 length: 14 amino acids. V lost 1 base to trimming and J lost 6 bases; unmatched junction nucleotides: 2. From germline, CDR1 is SNHLY and CDR2 FYNNEI.

The DNA for the CDR3 is TGCGCCAGCAGCGTATTGTCCCGGGTGGGGAACACTGAAGCTTTCTTT. Translating it yields CASSVLSRVGNTEAFF. The genes are TRBV5-1 and TRBJ1-1; D not resolved. Germline CDR1 is SGHRS and CDR2 is YFSETQ. This CDR3 spans 16 amino acids. Trimming pared 4 bases from V and 1 base from J, leaving 17 bases between. The entire variable domain, with the rest obtained from reference TRBV5-1 and TRBJ1-1, is as follows: KAGVTQTPRYLIKTRGQQVTLSCSPISGHRSVSWYQQTPGQGLQFLFEYFSETQRNKGNFPGRFSGRQFSNSRSEMNVSTLELGDSALYLCASSVLSRVGNTEAFFGQGTRLTVV.

This clone occurred once. The chain carries TRBV5-1 and TRBJ1-1; TRBD1 matches at 11 bases. Looked up from germline, CDR1 is SGHRS and CDR2 is YFSETQ. Trimming took 3 bases from V and 1 from J; bases not matched to a gene: 11. The CDR3 totals 18 residues. CDR3 nucleotide sequence: TGCGCCAGCAGCTCCCGAGGGACAGGGGGGTTGAGGAACACTGAAGCTTTCTTT. This translates into CASSSRGTGGLRNTEAFF.